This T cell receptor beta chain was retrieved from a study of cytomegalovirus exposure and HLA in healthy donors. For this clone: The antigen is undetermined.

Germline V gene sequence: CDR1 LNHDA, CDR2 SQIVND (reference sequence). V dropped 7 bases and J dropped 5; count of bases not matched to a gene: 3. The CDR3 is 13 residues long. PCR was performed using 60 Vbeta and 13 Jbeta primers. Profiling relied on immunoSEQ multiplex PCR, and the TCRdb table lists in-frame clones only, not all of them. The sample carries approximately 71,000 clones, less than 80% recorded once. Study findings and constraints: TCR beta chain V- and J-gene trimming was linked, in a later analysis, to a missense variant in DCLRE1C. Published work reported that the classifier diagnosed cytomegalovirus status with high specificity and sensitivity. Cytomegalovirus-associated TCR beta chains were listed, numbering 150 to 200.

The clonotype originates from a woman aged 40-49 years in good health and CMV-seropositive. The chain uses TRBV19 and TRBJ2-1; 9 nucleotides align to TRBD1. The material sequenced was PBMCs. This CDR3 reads CASNGQGHNEQFF. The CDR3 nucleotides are TGTGCCAGTAACGGACAGGGGCACAATGAGCAGTTCTTC.